Each of the 13 T cell receptor beta chains below was sequenced from the same sample in a study of cytomegalovirus exposure and HLA in healthy donors. Vbeta (60) and Jbeta (13) primers were used in the PCR. The repertoire was sequenced with immunoSEQ multiplex PCR; TCRdb's copy has only in-frame clones and lacks some. This table has 110,000 to 150,000 clones, roughly 79% appearing once. The specimen was PBMCs. The origin of the receptors is a man in his late teens or twenties in good health and CMV-seronegative.

The rearrangement joins TRBV5-1 to TRBJ2-1; 9 positions match TRBD1. This CDR3 has 15 residues. Germline CDR1 SGHRS, CDR2 YFSETQ. After removal of 4 bases from V and 0 bases from J, the junction contained 2 bases not matched to a gene. CDR3 sequence reads: CASSMGQGSYNEQFF. CDR3 in DNA: TGCGCCAGCAGCATGGGACAGGGCTCCTACAATGAGCAGTTCTTC.

There are a few counts of this clone. This sequence joins TRBV30 and TRBJ1-2; D gene uncertain. This CDR3 is built from 12 residues. Trimming removed 3 bases from V and 4 bases from J, with 9 bases in between. Germline loops: CDR1 GTSNPN, CDR2 SVGIG (reference sequence). In nucleotides, the CDR3 is TGTGCCTGGAGCGCGGGCCCCTATGGCTACACCTTC. It encodes CAWSAGPYGYTF.

The V call is TRBV2, the J call TRBJ1-1, with 8 bases lining up with TRBD1. The CDR3 is 14 amino acids. In germline, CDR1 is SNHLY, CDR2 FYNNEI. J gave up 3 bases and V 8 bases, and 8 bases lay outside the gene matches. Here the CDR3 DNA reads TGTGCCAGCGGGAGGACAGGGCGGGACACTGAAGCTTTCTTT. The encoded protein is CASGRTGRDTEAFF.

The J gene is TRBJ2-1, the V gene TRBV6-5; 9 bases map to TRBD1. V shed 4 bases, J shed 4 bases, and the junction held 8 bases outside the gene matches. This CDR3 is 16 amino acids long. CDR1 MNHEY and CDR2 SVGAGI come from the germline V gene. This CDR3 is CASSFRGTGTYNEQFF. The CDR3 DNA sequence: TGTGCCAGCAGTTTTCGCGGGACAGGGACTTACAATGAGCAGTTCTTC.

This sequence joins TRBV6-6 and TRBJ1-3, with D unresolved. V lost 2 bases and J 1 base, leaving 12 bases between the germline ends. Germline V lookup: CDR1 MNHNY, CDR2 SVGAGI (reference sequence). The CDR3 has 16 amino acids. The CDR3 DNA reads TGTGCCAGCAGTTACGTCCTGGGAGGGTCTGGAAACACCATATATTTT. As protein: CASSYVLGGSGNTIYF.

The chain joins TRBV2 to TRBJ1-2; 9 nucleotides align to TRBD1. This CDR3 has 13 amino acids. Trimming cost V 6 bases and J 5 bases; bases outside gene matches: 4. Germline V gene sequence: CDR1 SNHLY, CDR2 FYNNEI. The chain's CDR3 is CASRGQGIYGYTF. DNA for the CDR3: TGTGCCAGCAGAGGACAGGGGATATATGGCTACACCTTC.

This chain links TRBV4-2 with TRBJ2-7, with TRBD1 identical over 11 bases. CDR1 LGHNA and CDR2 YNFKEQ come from the germline V gene. Trimming took 3 bases from V and 3 from J; bases not matched to a gene: 4. This CDR3 is 15 amino acids long. Here the CDR3 reads CASSQMGQGDYEQYF. CDR3 bases: TGTGCCAGCAGCCAGATGGGACAGGGGGACTACGAGCAGTACTTC.

V is TRBV9 and J is TRBJ1-3; no firm D call. Germline V CDR1 and CDR2: SGDLS, YYNGEE. The CDR3 is 15 amino acids. V was shortened by 0 bases and J by 2 bases, with 9 bases between the two germline ends. Here the CDR3 DNA reads TGTGCCAGCAGCGTAGCTCCCCAGGCTGGAAACACCATATATTTT. Amino acid sequence: CASSVAPQAGNTIYF.

The chain has TRBV5-1 and TRBJ1-2; unclear D gene. Germline CDR1 SGHRS, CDR2 YFSETQ. With 1 base removed from V and 4 bases from J, the gap between germline ends came to 8 bases. CDR3 length: 13 amino acids. The CDR3 region is CASSLWAGYGYTF. For the CDR3, the DNA is TGCGCCAGCAGCTTGTGGGCAGGCTATGGCTACACCTTC.

This clone was recorded a few times. The chain has TRBV6-6 and TRBJ1-6, with 10 bases fitting TRBD1. This CDR3 is 14 amino acids long. Trimming took 5 bases from V and 7 from J; bases not matched to a gene: 2. CDR1 is MNHNY, CDR2 SVGAGI, per germline (reference sequence). CDR3 in amino acids: CASSRTGGNSPLHF. Written as DNA, the CDR3 is TGTGCCAGCAGTCGGACAGGGGGGAATTCACCCCTCCACTTT.

In DNA, the CDR3 is TGTGCCAGCAGCCAAGATGGGGGACAGACTAACTATGGCTACACCTTC. Its protein is CASSQDGGQTNYGYTF. J is TRBJ1-2 and V is TRBV4-2; 7 bases match TRBD1. The CDR3 contains 16 residues. Germline values: CDR1 LGHNA, CDR2 YNFKEQ. Trimming took 0 bases from V and 0 from J; bases not matched to a gene: 4.

The chain uses TRBV9 and TRBJ2-5, with 10 bases lining up with TRBD2. J gave up 5 bases and V 3 bases, and 4 bases lay outside the gene matches. The CDR3 is 14 amino acids. Germline CDR1 SGDLS, CDR2 YYNGEE. The chain's CDR3 is CASSDAGLAETQYF. The CDR3 nucleotides read TGTGCCAGCAGCGACGCGGGACTAGCGGAGACCCAGTACTTC. The entire variable domain, with the rest obtained from reference TRBV9 and TRBJ2-5, is as follows: DSGVTQTPKHLITATGQRVTLRCSPRSGDLSVYWYQQSLDQGLQFLIQYYNGEERAKGNILERFSAQQFPDLHSELNLSSLELGDSALYFCASSDAGLAETQYFGPGTRLLVL.

This chain links TRBV30 with TRBJ2-3, with 8 bases lining up with TRBD1. V gave up 0 bases and J gave up 7 bases; unmatched junction bases: 15. The CDR3 runs 17 residues. Germline V gene lookup returns CDR1 GTSNPN and CDR2 SVGIG (reference sequence). DNA of the CDR3: TGTGCCTGGAGTGTACTTGGAGACAGGGGAATTGTAAATACGCAGTATTTT. This gives the protein CAWSVLGDRGIVNTQYF.